This TCR beta chain was recovered during a study of sequential checkpoint blockade in melanoma. In germline, CDR1 is MNHEY, CDR2 SMNVEV (reference sequence). The CDR3 spans 14 residues. V lost 6 bases and J lost 7, with 16 bases in between. Data came from immunoSEQ multiplex PCR; TCRdb stores just in-frame clones and leaves some out. This sample has around 15,000 clones; around three quarters occur once, and the top ten carry about 32%. The treatment: randomized to nivolumab then ipilimumab (arm A) or the reverse (arm B). This TCR came from a human donor with melanoma. The chain uses TRBV27 and TRBJ2-1, with TRBD2 as a possible D gene (6 bases). Sequenced here: CD8+ T cells sorted from blood (inferred from file names), sampled from a patient given nivolumab and ipilimumab in sequence. In DNA form, the CDR3 reads TGTGCCAGCAGCCCCGAGGGGAGGAGGAATGAGCAGTTCTTC. This translates into CASSPEGRRNEQFF.